This TCR beta chain appears in the sequencing data of a study of cytotoxic CD8 clonotypes in ibrutinib-treated CLL. Overall study context: Patients: about 11 relapsed/refractory, under 16 treatment-naive, 17 IGHV unmutated.

Unmatched junction bases numbered 14, after V lost 7 bases and J lost 7 bases. Germline V gene data show CDR1 as ENHRY and CDR2 as SYGVKD. This CDR3 region has 15 residues. The data were produced by immunoSEQ multiplex PCR, yet TCRdb's version contains in-frame clones alone and is incomplete. The table records 75,000 to 80,000 clones, 75% to 90% of them present only once. Points from the study as a whole: Having risen at ibrutinib response, clonality had fallen back toward baseline by progression. Public clonotypes, found uncommonly, either contracted or stayed stable on treatment.

Comments on this clone: What it binds is unknown.

The sequence was collected from a human donor with chronic lymphocytic leukemia. Sequencing was performed on PBMCs, taken after 24 months of ibrutinib treatment. The J gene is TRBJ2-7, the V gene TRBV10-3, with 9 bases lining up with TRBD1. CDR3: CAIKTGTGITWEQYF. In DNA form, the CDR3 reads TGTGCCATCAAAACCGGGACAGGGATCACTTGGGAGCAGTACTTC.